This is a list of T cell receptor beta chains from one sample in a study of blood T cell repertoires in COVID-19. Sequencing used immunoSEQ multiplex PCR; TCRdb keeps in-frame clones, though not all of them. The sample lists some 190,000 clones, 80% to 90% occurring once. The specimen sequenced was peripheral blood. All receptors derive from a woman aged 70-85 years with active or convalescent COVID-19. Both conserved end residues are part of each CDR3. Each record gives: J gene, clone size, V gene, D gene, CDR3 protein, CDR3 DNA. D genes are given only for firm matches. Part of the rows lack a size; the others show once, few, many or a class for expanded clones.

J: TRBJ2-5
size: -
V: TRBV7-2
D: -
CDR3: CASSSRDYQETQYF
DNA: TGTGCCAGCAGCTCCCGGGACTACCAAGAGACCCAGTACTTC

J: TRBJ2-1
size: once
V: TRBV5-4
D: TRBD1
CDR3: CASSTWDRGRAGKTNEQFF
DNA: TGTGCCAGCAGCACCTGGGACAGGGGGCGAGCGGGTAAAACCAATGAGCAGTTCTTC

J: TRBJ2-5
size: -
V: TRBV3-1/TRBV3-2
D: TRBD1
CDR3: CASSRVRGQVGETQYF
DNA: TGTGCCAGCAGCCGGGTACGAGGACAGGTCGGGGAGACCCAGTACTTC

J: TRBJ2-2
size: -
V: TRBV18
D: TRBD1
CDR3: CASSPLPGQVTSGELFF
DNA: TGTGCCAGCTCACCACTTCCGGGACAGGTGACCTCGGGGGAGCTGTTTTTT

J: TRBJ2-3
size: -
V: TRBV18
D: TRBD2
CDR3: CASSPQVGGSTDTQYF
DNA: TGTGCCAGCTCACCACAGGTCGGGGGGAGCACAGATACGCAGTATTTT

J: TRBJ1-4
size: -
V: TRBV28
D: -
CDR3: CASSSGLLEKLFF
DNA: TGTGCCAGCAGTTCGGGACTCCTTGAAAAACTGTTTTTT

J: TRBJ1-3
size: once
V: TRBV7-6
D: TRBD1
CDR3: CASSFGNRGPGNTIYF
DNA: TGTGCCAGCAGCTTTGGTAACAGGGGGCCCGGAAACACCATATATTTT

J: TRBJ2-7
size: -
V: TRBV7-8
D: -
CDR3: CASSRTSYYEQYF
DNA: TGTGCCAGCAGCCGAACCTCCTACTACGAGCAGTACTTC

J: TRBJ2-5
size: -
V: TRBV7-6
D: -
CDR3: CASSLGPGAQETQYF
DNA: TGTGCCAGCAGCTTAGGGCCCGGAGCCCAAGAGACCCAGTACTTC

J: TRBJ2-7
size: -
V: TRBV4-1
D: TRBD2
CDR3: CASSPQGLAGGGYEQYF
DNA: TGCGCCAGCAGCCCCCAGGGACTAGCGGGAGGTGGATACGAGCAGTACTTC

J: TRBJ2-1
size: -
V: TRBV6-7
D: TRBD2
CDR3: CASSNPGLAAESGDEQFF
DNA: TGTGCCAGCAGTAACCCCGGACTAGCGGCAGAATCAGGCGATGAGCAGTTCTTC

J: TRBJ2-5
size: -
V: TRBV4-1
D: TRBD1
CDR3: CASSQVVQGASGTQYF
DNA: TGCGCCAGCAGCCAAGTGGTTCAGGGGGCGAGTGGGACCCAGTACTTC

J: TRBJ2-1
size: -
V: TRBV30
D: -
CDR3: CASGAQLYNEQFF
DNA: TGTGCCTCAGGGGCTCAACTCTACAATGAGCAGTTCTTC

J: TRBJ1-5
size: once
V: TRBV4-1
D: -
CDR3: CASTKAGFGSNQPQHF
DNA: TGCGCCAGCACCAAGGCGGGGTTCGGGTCTAATCAGCCCCAGCATTTT

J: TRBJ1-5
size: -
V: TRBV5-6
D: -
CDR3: CATKKWTVRNQPQHF
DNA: TGTGCCACCAAGAAGTGGACAGTTCGCAATCAGCCCCAGCATTTT

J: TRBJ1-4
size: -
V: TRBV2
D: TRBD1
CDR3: CASSGDRGSRKLFF
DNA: TGTGCCAGCAGTGGGGACAGGGGGTCTCGAAAACTGTTTTTT

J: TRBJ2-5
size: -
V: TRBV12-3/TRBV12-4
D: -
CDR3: CASGGGSQETQYF
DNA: TGTGCCAGCGGGGGGGGCAGCCAAGAGACCCAGTACTTC

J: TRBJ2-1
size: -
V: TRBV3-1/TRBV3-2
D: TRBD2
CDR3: CASSPLAGGPINEQFF
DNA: TGTGCCAGCAGCCCCCTAGCGGGAGGGCCGATAAATGAGCAGTTCTTC

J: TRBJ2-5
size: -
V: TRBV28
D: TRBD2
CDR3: CATSWGGVQETQYF
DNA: TGTGCCACCTCTTGGGGAGGGGTCCAAGAAACCCAGTACTTC

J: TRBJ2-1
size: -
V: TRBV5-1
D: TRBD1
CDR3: CASSVEGAREQFF
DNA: TGCGCCAGCAGCGTAGAGGGGGCCCGTGAGCAGTTCTTC

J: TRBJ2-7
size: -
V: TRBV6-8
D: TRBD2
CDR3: CASSTPLSGNSYEQYF
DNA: TGTGCCAGCAGTACCCCCCTTAGCGGGAACTCCTACGAGCAGTACTTC

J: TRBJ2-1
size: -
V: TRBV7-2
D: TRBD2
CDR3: CASSLVGSAGGHEQFF
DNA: TGTGCCAGCAGCTTAGTCGGATCGGCGGGAGGACATGAGCAGTTCTTC

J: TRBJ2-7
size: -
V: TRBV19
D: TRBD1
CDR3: CASSQTGTGMGEQYF
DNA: TGTGCCAGTAGTCAAACCGGGACAGGGATGGGGGAGCAGTACTTC

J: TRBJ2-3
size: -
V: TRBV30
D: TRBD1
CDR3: CAWSPGTGTTDTQYF
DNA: TGTGCCTGGAGTCCCGGGACAGGGACCACAGATACGCAGTATTTT

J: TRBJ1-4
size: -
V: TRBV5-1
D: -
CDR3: CASRVRDANEKLFF
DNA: TGCGCCAGCAGGGTGAGGGATGCTAATGAAAAACTGTTTTTT

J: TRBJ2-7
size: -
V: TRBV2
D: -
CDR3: CASSGGRVGFYEQYF
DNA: TGTGCCAGCAGTGGTGGCAGGGTAGGATTTTACGAGCAGTACTTC

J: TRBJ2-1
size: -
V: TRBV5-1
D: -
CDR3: CASSLAAGAGEQFF
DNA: TGCGCCAGCAGCTTGGCGGCGGGGGCAGGGGAGCAGTTCTTC

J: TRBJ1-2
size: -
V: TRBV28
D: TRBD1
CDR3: CASRRQGDYGYTF
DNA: TGTGCCAGCAGACGACAGGGAGACTATGGCTACACCTTC

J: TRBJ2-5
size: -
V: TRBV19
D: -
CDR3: CASRGRQETQYF
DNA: TGTGCCAGTAGGGGCAGACAAGAGACCCAGTACTTC

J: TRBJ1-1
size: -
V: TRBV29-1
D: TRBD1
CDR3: CSVEVQGVAEAFF
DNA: TGCAGCGTTGAAGTCCAGGGGGTGGCTGAAGCTTTCTTT

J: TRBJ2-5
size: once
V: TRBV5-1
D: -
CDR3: CASSQREGGGETQYF
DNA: TGCGCCAGCAGCCAGAGGGAGGGGGGCGGAGAGACCCAGTACTTC

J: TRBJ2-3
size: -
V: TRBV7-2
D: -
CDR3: CASSAQGYTQYF
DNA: TGTGCCAGCAGCGCCCAGGGTTATACGCAGTATTTT

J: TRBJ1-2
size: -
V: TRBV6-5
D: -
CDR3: CASSYEANYGYTF
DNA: TGTGCCAGCAGTTACGAGGCGAACTATGGCTACACCTTC

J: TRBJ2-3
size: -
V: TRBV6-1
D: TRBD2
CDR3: CASSEPSGRAGLSSTDTQYF
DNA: TGTGCCAGCAGTGAACCTAGCGGGAGGGCCGGCCTATCTAGCACAGATACGCAGTATTTT

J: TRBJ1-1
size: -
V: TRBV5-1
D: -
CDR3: CASSLVSGYPLEAFF
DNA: TGCGCCAGCAGCTTGGTGTCCGGGTATCCCCTTGAAGCTTTCTTT

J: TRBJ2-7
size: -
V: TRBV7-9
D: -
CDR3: CASSPLPYEQYF
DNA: TGTGCCAGCAGCCCACTCCCGTACGAGCAGTACTTC

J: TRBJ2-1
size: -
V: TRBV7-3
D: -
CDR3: CASSLRLGGNYNEQFF
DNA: TGTGCCAGCAGCTTAAGGTTGGGCGGGAACTACAATGAGCAGTTCTTC

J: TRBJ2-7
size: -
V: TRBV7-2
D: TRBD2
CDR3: CASSAPGLAGGRYEQYF
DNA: TGTGCCAGCAGCGCCCCGGGACTAGCGGGAGGGCGGTACGAGCAGTACTTC

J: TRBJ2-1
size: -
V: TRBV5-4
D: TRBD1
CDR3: CASGSDRVTLQFF
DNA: TGTGCCAGCGGATCGGACAGGGTAACCCTGCAGTTCTTC

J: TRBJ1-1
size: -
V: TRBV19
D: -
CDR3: CASSALGQNTEAFF
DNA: TGTGCCAGTAGTGCCTTGGGGCAGAACACTGAAGCTTTCTTT

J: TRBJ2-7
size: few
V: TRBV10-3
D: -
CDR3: CAISAQGGAYEQYF
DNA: TGTGCCATCAGCGCCCAAGGGGGAGCCTACGAGCAGTACTTC

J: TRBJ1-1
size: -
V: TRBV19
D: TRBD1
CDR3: CASSIGTGVRNEAFF
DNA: TGTGCCAGTAGTATAGGGACAGGGGTTCGGAATGAAGCTTTCTTT

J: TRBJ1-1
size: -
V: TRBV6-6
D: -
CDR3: CASSYGRGQGTEAFF
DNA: TGTGCCAGCAGTTACGGTAGGGGCCAAGGTACTGAAGCTTTCTTT

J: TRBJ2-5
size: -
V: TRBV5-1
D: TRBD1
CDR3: CASTGPGQKETQYF
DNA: TGCGCCAGCACCGGACCGGGACAGAAAGAGACCCAGTACTTC

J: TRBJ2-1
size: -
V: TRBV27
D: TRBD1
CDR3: CASSPFGTGRNEQFF
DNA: TGTGCCAGCAGTCCTTTCGGGACAGGGAGGAATGAGCAGTTCTTC

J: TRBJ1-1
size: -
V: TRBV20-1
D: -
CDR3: CSARAGNLRFF
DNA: TGCAGTGCTAGGGCGGGAAACTTGCGGTTTTTT

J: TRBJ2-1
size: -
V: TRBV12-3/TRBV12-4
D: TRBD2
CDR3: CASTSGSYNEQFF
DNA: TGTGCCAGCACGAGCGGGAGCTACAATGAGCAGTTCTTC

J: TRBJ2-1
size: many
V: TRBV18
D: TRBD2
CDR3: CASSPKDQASGRYNEQFF
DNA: TGTGCCAGCTCACCAAAGGACCAGGCTAGCGGGAGGTACAATGAGCAGTTCTTC

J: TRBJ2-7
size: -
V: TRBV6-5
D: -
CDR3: CASSYSRGYEQYF
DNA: TGTGCCAGCAGTTACTCGCGGGGCTACGAGCAGTACTTC

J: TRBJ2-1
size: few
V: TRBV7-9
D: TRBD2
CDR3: CASSLGVKTSGRNEQFF
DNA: TGTGCCAGCAGCTTAGGGGTTAAGACTAGCGGGAGGAATGAGCAGTTCTTC

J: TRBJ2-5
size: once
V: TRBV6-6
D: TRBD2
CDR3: CASSYGGGGETQYF
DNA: TGTGCCAGCAGTTACGGGGGGGGAGGAGAGACCCAGTACTTC

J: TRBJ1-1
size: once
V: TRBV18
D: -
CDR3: CASSPGVKNTEAFF
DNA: TGTGCCAGCTCACCCGGAGTTAAGAACACTGAAGCTTTCTTT